The sequence of this TCR beta chain was determined in a study of T cell responses to AZD1222 COVID-19 vaccine. Overall study results and limits: Repertoires were sampled only after the peak T cell response. Females outnumbered males among donors, who were mostly white British; clonal diversity was possibly underestimated. Just 6 or 7 people given AZD1222 tested seropositive at baseline.

The V gene end was trimmed by 5 bases and the J gene end by 4 bases; junction bases not matched to a gene: 10. The CDR3 consists of 15 residues. The germline V gene has CDR1 SGHTA and CDR2 FQGNSA. Sequencing used immunoSEQ multiplex PCR; TCRdb keeps in-frame clones, though not all of them. Of about 130,000 clones in the sample, approximately 89% were seen once. A word on this clone: What it binds is not known.

The sequence came from an adult in good health. The chain couples TRBV7-2 to TRBJ2-7; 8 bases are a match to TRBD1. Source: peripheral blood, taken on day 0 of AZD1222 vaccination. The CDR3 spells CASSPWTGLSYEQYF. The CDR3, as DNA: TGTGCCAGCAGCCCCTGGACAGGGCTATCGTACGAGCAGTACTTC.